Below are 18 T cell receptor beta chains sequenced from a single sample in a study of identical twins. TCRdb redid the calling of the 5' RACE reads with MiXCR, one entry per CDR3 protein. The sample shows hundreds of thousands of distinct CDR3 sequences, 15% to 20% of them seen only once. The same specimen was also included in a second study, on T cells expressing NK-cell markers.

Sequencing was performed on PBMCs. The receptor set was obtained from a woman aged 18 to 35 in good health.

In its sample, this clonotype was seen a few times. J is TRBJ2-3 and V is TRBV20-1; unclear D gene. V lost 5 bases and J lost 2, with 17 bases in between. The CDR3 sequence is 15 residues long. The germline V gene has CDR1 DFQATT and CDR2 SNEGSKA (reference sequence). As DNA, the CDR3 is TGCAGTGCTCGCAGGAGCGTGGGGAACACAGATACGCAGTATTTT. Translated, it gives CSARRSVGNTDTQYF.

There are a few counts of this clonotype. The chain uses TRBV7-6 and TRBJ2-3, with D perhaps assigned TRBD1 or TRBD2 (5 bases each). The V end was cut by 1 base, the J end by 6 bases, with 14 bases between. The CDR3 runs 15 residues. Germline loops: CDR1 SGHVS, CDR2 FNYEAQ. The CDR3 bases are TGTGCCAGCAGCTTAGGCGGGTCTCAGGGCGATACGCAGTATTTT. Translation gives CASSLGGSQGDTQYF.

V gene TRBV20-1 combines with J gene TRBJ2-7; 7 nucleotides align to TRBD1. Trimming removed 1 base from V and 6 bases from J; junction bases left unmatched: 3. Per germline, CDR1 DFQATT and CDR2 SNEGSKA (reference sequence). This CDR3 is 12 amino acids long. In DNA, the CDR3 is TGCAGTGCTAGAGGGGCAGGGGGCGAGCAGTACTTC. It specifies CSARGAGGEQYF.

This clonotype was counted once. The chain's CDR3 is CASSQVGRGSVLEQYF. The CDR3 DNA reads TGTGCCAGCAGCCAAGTCGGGAGGGGGAGCGTCCTCGAGCAGTACTTC. The chain employs TRBV3-1 and TRBJ2-7; the match to TRBD2 covers 8 bases. The CDR3 is 16 amino acids. Trimming at V came to 1 base and at J to 6 bases, leaving 11 bases not matched to a gene. Germline V gives CDR1 LGHDT, CDR2 YNNKEL (reference sequence).

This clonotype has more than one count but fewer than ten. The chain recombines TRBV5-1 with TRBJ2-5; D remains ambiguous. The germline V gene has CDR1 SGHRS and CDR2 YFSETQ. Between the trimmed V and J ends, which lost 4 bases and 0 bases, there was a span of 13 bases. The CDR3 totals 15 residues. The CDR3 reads CASSKAPLYQETQYF. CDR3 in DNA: TGCGCCAGCAGCAAAGCCCCTTTGTACCAAGAGACCCAGTACTTC.

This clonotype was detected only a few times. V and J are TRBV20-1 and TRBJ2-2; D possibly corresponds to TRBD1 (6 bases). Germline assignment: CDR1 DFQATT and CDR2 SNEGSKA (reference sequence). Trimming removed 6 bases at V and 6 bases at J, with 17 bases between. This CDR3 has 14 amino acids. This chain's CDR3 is CSARKVRGSGELFF. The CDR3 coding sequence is TGCAGTGCAAGAAAAGTCAGGGGTTCCGGGGAGCTGTTTTTT.

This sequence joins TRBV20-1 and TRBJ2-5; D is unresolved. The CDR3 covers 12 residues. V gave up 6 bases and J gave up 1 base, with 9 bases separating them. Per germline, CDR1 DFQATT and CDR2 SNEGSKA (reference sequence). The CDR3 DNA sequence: TGCAGTGCCCTGACTGCCCAAGAGACCCAGTACTTC. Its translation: CSALTAQETQYF.

CDR3 in DNA: TGCGCCAGCAGCTTGGCTTGGGGGATGGGAGAGACCCAGTACTTC. Protein: CASSLAWGMGETQYF. The V gene is TRBV5-1, the J gene TRBJ2-5; D may be TRBD1 or TRBD2 (5 bases each). With 0 bases removed from V and 4 bases from J, the gap between germline ends came to 13 bases. Germline values: CDR1 SGHRS, CDR2 YFSETQ. The CDR3 runs 15 residues.

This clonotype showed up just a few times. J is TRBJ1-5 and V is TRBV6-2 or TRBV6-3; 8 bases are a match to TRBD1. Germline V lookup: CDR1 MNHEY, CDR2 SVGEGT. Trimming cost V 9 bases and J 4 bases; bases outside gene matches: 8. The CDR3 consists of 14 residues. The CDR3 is CASGTGPINQPQHF. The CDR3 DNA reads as TGTGCCAGTGGGACAGGCCCCATAAATCAGCCCCAGCATTTT.

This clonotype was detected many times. CDR3: CASSLRVAGVNYNEQFF. DNA for the CDR3: TGTGCCAGCAGCTTAAGGGTAGCGGGAGTTAACTACAATGAGCAGTTCTTC. The J gene is TRBJ2-1, the V gene TRBV7-8, with 9 bases fitting TRBD2. V lost 2 bases, J lost 3 bases, and 8 bases stayed unmatched. From germline, CDR1 is SGHVS and CDR2 FQNEAQ. The CDR3 loop spans 17 amino acids.

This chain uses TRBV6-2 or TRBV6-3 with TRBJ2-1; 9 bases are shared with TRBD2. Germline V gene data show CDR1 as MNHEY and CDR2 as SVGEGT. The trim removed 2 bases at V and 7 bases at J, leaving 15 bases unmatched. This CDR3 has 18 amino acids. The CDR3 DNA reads TGTGCCAGCAGTTACGACGCTAAAGCTAGCGGGATACGAAATGAGCAGTTCTTC. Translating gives CASSYDAKASGIRNEQFF.

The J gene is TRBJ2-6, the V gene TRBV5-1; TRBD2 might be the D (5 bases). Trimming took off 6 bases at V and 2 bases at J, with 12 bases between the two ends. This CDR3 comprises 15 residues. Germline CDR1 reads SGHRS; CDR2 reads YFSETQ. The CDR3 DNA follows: TGCGCCAGCACCCCAGTGGGAGCTGGGGCCAACGTCCTGACTTTC. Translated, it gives CASTPVGAGANVLTF.

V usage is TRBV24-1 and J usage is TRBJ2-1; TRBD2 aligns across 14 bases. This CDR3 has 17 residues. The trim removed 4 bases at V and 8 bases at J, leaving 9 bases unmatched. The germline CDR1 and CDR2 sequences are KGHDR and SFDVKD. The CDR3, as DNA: TGTGCCACCAGTGACCCCGGACTAGCGGGGGGACGGGATGAGCAGTTCTTC. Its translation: CATSDPGLAGGRDEQFF.

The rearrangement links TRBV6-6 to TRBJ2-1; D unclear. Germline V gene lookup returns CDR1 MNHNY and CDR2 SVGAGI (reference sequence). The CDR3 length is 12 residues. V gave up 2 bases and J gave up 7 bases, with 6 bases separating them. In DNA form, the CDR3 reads TGTGCCAGCAGTTACGGCAGTAATGAGCAGTTCTTC. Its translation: CASSYGSNEQFF.

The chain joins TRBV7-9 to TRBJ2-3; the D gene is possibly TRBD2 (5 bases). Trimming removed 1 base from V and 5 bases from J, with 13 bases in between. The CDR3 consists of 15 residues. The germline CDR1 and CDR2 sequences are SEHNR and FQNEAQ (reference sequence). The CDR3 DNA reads TGTGCCAGCAGCTTAGTCTGGCTAGCCGGAGATACGCAGTATTTT. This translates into CASSLVWLAGDTQYF.

The CDR3 region is CASSLGVWDTEAFF. CDR3 nucleotide sequence: TGCGCCAGCAGCTTGGGAGTCTGGGACACTGAAGCTTTCTTT. The J gene is TRBJ1-1, the V gene TRBV5-1; D gene unclear. Trimming took 0 bases from V and 3 from J, leaving 9 bases between them. The CDR3 spans 14 residues. Per the germline V gene, CDR1 is SGHRS and CDR2 is YFSETQ.

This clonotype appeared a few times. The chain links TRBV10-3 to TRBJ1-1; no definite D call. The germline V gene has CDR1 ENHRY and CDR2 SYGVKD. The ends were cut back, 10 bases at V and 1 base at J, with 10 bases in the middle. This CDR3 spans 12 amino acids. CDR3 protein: CATQDGNTEAFF. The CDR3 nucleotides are TGTGCCACTCAGGATGGGAACACTGAAGCTTTCTTT.

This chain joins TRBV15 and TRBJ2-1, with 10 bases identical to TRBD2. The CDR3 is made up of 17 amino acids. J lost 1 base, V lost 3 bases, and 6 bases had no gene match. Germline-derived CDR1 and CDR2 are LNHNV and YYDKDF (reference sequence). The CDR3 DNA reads TGTGCCACCAGCAGTCAGCGGACTAGCGGTTCCTACAATGAGCAGTTCTTC. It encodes CATSSQRTSGSYNEQFF.